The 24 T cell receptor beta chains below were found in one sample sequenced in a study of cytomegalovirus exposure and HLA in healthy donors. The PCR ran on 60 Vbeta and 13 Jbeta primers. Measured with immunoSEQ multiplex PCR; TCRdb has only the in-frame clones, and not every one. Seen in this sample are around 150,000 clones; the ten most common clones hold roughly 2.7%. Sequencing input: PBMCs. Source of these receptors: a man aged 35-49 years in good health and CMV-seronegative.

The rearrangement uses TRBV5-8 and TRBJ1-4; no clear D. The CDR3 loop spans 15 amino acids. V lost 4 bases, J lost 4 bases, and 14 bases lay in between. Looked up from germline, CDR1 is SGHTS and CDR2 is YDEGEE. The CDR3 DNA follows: TGTGCCAGCAGCCTCGGGTCCAGCCGTAATGAAAAACTGTTTTTT. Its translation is CASSLGSSRNEKLFF. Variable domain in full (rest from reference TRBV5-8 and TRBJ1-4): EAGVTQSPTHLIKTRGQQATLRCSPISGHTSVYWYQQALGLGLQFLLWYDEGEERNRGNFPPRFSGRQFPNYSSELNVNALELEDSALYLCASSLGSSRNEKLFFGSGTQLSVL.

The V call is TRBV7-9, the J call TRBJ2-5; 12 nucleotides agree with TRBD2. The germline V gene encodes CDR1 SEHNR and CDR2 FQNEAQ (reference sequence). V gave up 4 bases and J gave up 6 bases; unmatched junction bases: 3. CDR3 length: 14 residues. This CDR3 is CASSSSGGAKTQYF. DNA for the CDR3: TGTGCCAGCAGCTCTAGCGGGGGGGCTAAGACCCAGTACTTC.

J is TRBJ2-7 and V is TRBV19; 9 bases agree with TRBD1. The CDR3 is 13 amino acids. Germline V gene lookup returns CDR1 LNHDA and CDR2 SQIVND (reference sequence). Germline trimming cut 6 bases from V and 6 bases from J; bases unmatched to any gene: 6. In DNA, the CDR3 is TGTGCCAGTAGCTGGGACAGGGAAGGCGAGCAGTACTTC. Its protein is CASSWDREGEQYF.

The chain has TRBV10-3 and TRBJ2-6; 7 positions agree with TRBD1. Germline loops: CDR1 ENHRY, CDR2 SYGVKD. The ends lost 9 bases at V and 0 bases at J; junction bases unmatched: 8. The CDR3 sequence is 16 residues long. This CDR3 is CAITGTVSSGANVLTF. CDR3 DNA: TGTGCCATAACCGGGACAGTCAGCTCTGGGGCCAACGTCCTGACTTTC.

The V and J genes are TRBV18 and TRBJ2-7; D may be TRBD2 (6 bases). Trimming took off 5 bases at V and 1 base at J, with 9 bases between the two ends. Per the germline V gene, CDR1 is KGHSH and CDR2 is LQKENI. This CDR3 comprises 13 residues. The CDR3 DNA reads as TGTGCCAGCTCAACAGGAGGGTCCTACGAGCAGTACTTC. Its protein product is CASSTGGSYEQYF.

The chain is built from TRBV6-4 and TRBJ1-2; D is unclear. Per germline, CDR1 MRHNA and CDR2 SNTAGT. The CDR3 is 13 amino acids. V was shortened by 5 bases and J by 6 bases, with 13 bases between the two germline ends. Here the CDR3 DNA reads TGTGCCAGCAGTCCTGCCTCGGGGAATGGCTACACCTTC. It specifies CASSPASGNGYTF.

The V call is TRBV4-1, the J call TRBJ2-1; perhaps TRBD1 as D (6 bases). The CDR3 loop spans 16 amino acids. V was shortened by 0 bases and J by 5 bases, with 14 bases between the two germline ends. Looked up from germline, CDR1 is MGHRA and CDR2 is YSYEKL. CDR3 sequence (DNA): TGCGCCAGCAGCCAAGAGGTCACCAGGGGCGACAATGAGCAGTTCTTC. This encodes CASSQEVTRGDNEQFF.

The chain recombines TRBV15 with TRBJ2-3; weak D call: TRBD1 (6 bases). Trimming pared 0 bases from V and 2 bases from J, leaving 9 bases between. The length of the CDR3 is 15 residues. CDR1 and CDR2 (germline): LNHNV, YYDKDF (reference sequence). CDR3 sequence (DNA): TGTGCCACCAGCAGAGATGGACAGAACACAGATACGCAGTATTTT. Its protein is CATSRDGQNTDTQYF.

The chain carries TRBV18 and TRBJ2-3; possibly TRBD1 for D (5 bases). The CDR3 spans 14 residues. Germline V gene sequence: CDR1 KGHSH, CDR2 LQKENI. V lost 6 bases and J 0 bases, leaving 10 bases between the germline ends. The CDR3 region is CASSIYRSTDTQYF. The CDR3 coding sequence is TGTGCCAGCTCCATATACAGGAGCACAGATACGCAGTATTTT. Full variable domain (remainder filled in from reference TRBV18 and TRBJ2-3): NAGVMQNPRHLVRRRGQEARLRCSPMKGHSHVYWYRQLPEEGLKFMVYLQKENIIDESGMPKERFSAEFPKEGPSILRIQQVVRGDSAAYFCASSIYRSTDTQYFGPGTRLTVL.

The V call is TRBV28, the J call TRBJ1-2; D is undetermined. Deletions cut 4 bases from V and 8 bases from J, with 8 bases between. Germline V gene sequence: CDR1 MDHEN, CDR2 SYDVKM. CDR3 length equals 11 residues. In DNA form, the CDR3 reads TGTGCCAGCAGTTCTCTAGAGGGCTACACCTTC. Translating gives CASSSLEGYTF.

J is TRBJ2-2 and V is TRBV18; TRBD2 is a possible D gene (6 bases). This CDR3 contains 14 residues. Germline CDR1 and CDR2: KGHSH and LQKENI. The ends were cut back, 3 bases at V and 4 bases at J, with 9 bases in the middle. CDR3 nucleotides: TGTGCCAGCTCACCCCCCGGGGGCACCGGGGAGCTGTTTTTT. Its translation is CASSPPGGTGELFF.

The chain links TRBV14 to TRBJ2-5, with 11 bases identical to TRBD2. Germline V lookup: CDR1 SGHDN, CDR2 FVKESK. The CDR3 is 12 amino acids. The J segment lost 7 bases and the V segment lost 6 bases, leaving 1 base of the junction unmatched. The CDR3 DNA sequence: TGTGCCAGCAGAGGGACTAGCGGGACCCAGTACTTC. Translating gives CASRGTSGTQYF. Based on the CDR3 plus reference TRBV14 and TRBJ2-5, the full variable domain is EAGVTQFPSHSVIEKGQTVTLRCDPISGHDNLYWYRRVMGKEIKFLLHFVKESKQDESGMPNNRFLAERTGGTYSTLKVQPAELEDSGVYFCASRGTSGTQYFGPGTRLLVL.

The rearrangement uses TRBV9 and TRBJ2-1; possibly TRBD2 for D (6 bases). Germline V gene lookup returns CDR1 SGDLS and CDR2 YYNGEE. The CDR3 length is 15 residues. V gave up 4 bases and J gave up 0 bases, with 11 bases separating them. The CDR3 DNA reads TGTGCCAGCAGCTCCCGGGGAGGCTCCTACAATGAGCAGTTCTTC. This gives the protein CASSSRGGSYNEQFF.

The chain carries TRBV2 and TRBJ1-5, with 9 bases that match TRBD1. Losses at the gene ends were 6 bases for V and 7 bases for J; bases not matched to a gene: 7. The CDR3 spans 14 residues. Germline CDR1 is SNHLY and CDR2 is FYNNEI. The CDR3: CASRTGQGRQPQHF. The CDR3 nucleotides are TGTGCCAGCAGGACGGGACAGGGCAGACAGCCCCAGCATTTT.

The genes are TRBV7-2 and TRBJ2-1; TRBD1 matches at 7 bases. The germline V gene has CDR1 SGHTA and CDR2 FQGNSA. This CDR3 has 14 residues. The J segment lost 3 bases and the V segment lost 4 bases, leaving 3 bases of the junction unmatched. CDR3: CASSSRQGYNEQFF. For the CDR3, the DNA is TGTGCCAGCAGCTCCCGACAGGGCTACAATGAGCAGTTCTTC.

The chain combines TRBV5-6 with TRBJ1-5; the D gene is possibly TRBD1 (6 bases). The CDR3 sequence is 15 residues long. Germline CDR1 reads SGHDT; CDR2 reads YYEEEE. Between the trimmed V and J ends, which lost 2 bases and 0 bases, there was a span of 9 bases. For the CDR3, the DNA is TGTGCCAGCAGCTTCGGACAGAATAGCAATCAGCCCCAGCATTTT. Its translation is CASSFGQNSNQPQHF.

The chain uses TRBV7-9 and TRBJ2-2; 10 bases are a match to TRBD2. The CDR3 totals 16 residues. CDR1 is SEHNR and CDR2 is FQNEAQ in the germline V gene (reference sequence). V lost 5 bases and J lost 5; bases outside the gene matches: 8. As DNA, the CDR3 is TGTGCCAGCAGCGCCTCTAGCGGGGGCGGGACCGGGGAGCTGTTTTTT. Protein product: CASSASSGGGTGELFF.

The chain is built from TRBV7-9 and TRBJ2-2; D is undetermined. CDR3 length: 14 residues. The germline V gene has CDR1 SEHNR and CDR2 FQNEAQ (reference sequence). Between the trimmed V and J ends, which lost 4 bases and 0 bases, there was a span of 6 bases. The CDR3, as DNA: TGTGCCAGCAGCTACAATGCGAACACCGGGGAGCTGTTTTTT. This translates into CASSYNANTGELFF.

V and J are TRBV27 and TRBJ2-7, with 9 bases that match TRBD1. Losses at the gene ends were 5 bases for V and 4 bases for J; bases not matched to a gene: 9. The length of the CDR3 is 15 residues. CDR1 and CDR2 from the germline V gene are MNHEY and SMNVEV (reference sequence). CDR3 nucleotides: TGTGCCAGCAGTCCGTTAGGGACAGGGATATACGAGCAGTACTTC. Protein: CASSPLGTGIYEQYF.

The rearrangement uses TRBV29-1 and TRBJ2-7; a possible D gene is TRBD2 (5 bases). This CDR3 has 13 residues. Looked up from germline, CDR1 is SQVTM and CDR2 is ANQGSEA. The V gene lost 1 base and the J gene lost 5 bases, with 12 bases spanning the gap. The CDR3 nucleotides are TGCAGCGTTGAAGGCGGGCCAGGCAACGAGCAGTACTTC. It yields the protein CSVEGGPGNEQYF.

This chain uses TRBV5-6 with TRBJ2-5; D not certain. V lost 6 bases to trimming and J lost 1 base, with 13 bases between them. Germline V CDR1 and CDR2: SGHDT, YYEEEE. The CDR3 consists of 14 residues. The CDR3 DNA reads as TGTGCCAGCAACCAACAGTCAGGCCAAGAGACCCAGTACTTC. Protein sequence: CASNQQSGQETQYF.

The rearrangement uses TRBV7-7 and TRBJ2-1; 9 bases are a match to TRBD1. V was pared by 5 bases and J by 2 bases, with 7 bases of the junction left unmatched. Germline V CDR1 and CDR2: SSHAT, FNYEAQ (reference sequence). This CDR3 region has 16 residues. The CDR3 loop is CASSIRTGATYNEQFF. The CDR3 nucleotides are TGTGCCAGCAGCATACGGACAGGGGCGACCTACAATGAGCAGTTCTTC. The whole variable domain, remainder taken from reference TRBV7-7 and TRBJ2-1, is GAGVSQSPRYKVTKRGQDVTLRCDPISSHATLYWYQQALGQGPEFLTYFNYEAQPDKSGLPSDRFSAERPEGSISTLTIQRTEQRDSAMYRCASSIRTGATYNEQFFGPGTRLTVL.

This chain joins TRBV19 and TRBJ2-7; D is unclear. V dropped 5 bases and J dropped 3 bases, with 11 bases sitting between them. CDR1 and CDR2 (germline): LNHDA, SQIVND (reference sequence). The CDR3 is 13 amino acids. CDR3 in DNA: TGTGCCAGTAGTCAGGTGGCCTACTACGAGCAGTACTTC. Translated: CASSQVAYYEQYF.

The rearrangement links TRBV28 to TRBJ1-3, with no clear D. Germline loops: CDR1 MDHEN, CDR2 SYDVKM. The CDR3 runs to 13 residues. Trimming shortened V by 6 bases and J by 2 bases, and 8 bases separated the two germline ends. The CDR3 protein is CASRRWTGNTIYF. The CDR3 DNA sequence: TGTGCCAGCAGGAGGTGGACTGGAAACACCATATATTTT.